These T cell receptor beta chains were read from a single sample in a study of human T cells and chemical hapten exposure. TCRdb reprocessed the RACE reads with MiXCR, giving one entry per CDR3 protein. The sample has more than 55,000 distinct CDR3 sequences; more than 9% are singletons. Source: whole blood, taken in connection with sensitization to the hapten diphenylcyclopropenone (DPC). Source of these receptors: a man aged 40-49 years with alopecia areata. Some clones in this sample may be carry-over from other donors' samples. The CDR3 runs from the conserved cysteine through the conserved F or W. Each record gives: CDR3 DNA, CDR3 protein, J gene, D gene, clone size, V gene. D genes are given only for firm matches. The listing skips clone size in some rows; elsewhere it reads once, few, many or a size class.

TGTGCCAGCAATCAAATTTCTGGAAACACCATATATTTT | CASNQISGNTIYF | TRBJ1-3 | . | many | TRBV2
TGTGCCAGCAGCCAGTTCATGAACACTGAAGCTTTCTTT | CASSQFMNTEAFF | TRBJ1-1 | . | few | TRBV14
TGTGCCAGCAGTTACTCGGATAAGAAGCAGTACTTC | CASSYSDKKQYF | TRBJ2-7 | . | . | TRBV6-2/TRBV6-3
TGTGCCAGCAGCCAGGACAGGGCCAACAATGAGCAGTTCTTC | CASSQDRANNEQFF | TRBJ2-1 | TRBD1 | . | TRBV14
TGTGCCAGCAGTTTACCCCCGTCCCAGCATTTT | CASSLPPSQHF | TRBJ1-5 | . | few | TRBV28
TGTGCCAGCAGCTTAACAGGGGGGAACACTGAAGCTTTCTTT | CASSLTGGNTEAFF | TRBJ1-1 | TRBD1 | many | TRBV7-2
TGTGCCAGCAGTCCGTTCACTGAAGCTTTCTTT | CASSPFTEAFF | TRBJ1-1 | . | . | TRBV7-9
TGCAGTGCTAGAGGCCAGGGTTACGAGCAGTACTTC | CSARGQGYEQYF | TRBJ2-7 | . | many | TRBV20-1
TGTGCCAGCAGACTTCCGACAGGGTACGAGCAGTACTTC | CASRLPTGYEQYF | TRBJ2-7 | TRBD1 | . | TRBV28
TGCGCCAGCAGTCAATCGGACCCCCCGGGCAGGGGTAACACCGGGGAGCTGTTTTTT | CASSQSDPPGRGNTGELFF | TRBJ2-2 | . | many | TRBV23-1
TGTGCCAGCAGTTTAGGCACCTCCACAGATACGCAGTATTTT | CASSLGTSTDTQYF | TRBJ2-3 | . | many | TRBV12-3/TRBV12-4
TGTGCCAGCAGTTTCACGAACACCGGGGAGCTGTTTTTT | CASSFTNTGELFF | TRBJ2-2 | . | many | TRBV12-3/TRBV12-4
TGCGCCAGCAGCCCATCCTCAGGGGGCTCCTACAATGAGCAGTTCTTC | CASSPSSGGSYNEQFF | TRBJ2-1 | TRBD1 | many | TRBV5-1
TGTGCCAGCAGTTCCCCTAGGAGGGAGCGGGTAGATACGCAGTATTTT | CASSSPRRERVDTQYF | TRBJ2-3 | . | many | TRBV28
TGTGCCAGTAGGCGGCCTAGCGGGTATGAGCAGTTCTTC | CASRRPSGYEQFF | TRBJ2-1 | TRBD2 | . | TRBV19
TGTGCCAGCAGCCAAATGACAGGGATCTTCACTGAAGCTTTCTTT | CASSQMTGIFTEAFF | TRBJ1-1 | TRBD1 | . | TRBV5-8
TGTGCCAGCAGTCGGGGCATTAGCACAGATACGCAGTATTTT | CASSRGISTDTQYF | TRBJ2-3 | . | few | TRBV7-2
TGTACCAGCAAGGAGGATGGGAGGCCGAACTATGGCTACACCTTC | CTSKEDGRPNYGYTF | TRBJ1-2 | . | few | TRBV2
TGTGCCAGCAGTGCCCAGGGGGTTGGCACAGATACGCAGTATTTT | CASSAQGVGTDTQYF | TRBJ2-3 | TRBD1 | few | TRBV2
TGTGCCACCAGTGACCCACAGGGGCGGAATGAGCAGTTCTTC | CATSDPQGRNEQFF | TRBJ2-1 | TRBD1 | few | TRBV24-1
TGTGCCTGGAGTGGAAGCGGCTCCTACGAGCAGTACTTC | CAWSGSGSYEQYF | TRBJ2-7 | . | many | TRBV30
TGTGCCAGCAGGCAGAATTCACCCCTCCACTTT | CASRQNSPLHF | TRBJ1-6 | . | many | TRBV6-6
TGTGCCAGCAGTTTTGGGGGTCCTGATCAGCCCCAGCATTTT | CASSFGGPDQPQHF | TRBJ1-5 | . | many | TRBV12-3/TRBV12-4
TGTGCCAGCGGAGTTTGGGGGACAACCGTCCTCGGTGGCTACACCTTC | CASGVWGTTVLGGYTF | TRBJ1-2 | . | many | TRBV28
TGCGCCAGCAGCTCCCACAGGGGGGACGAGCAGTACTTC | CASSSHRGDEQYF | TRBJ2-7 | TRBD1 | few | TRBV5-1
TGTGCCAGCAGTATAACAGGGATGGGCAATCAGCCCCAGCATTTT | CASSITGMGNQPQHF | TRBJ1-5 | . | . | TRBV28
TGTGCCAGCAGTTCTTGGACAGGGCGCATGGGGAAAAATGAAAAACTGTTTTTT | CASSSWTGRMGKNEKLFF | TRBJ1-4 | TRBD1 | . | TRBV12-3/TRBV12-4
TGTGCCAGCAGTTTCGAGACTAGCGGGAGATACAATGAGCAGTTCTTC | CASSFETSGRYNEQFF | TRBJ2-1 | TRBD2 | . | TRBV28
TGTGCCAGCAGCGTAGCTACTAGCGTTGACAATGAGCAGTTCTTC | CASSVATSVDNEQFF | TRBJ2-1 | TRBD2 | few | TRBV9
TGCGCCAGCACTTCCGGAGCGGGGCCATCGGGGGATACGCAGTATTTT | CASTSGAGPSGDTQYF | TRBJ2-3 | TRBD2 | few | TRBV4-1
TGTGCCAGCAGCGTATTGGGGGGTTTTGGCGGGAGGTACAATGAGCAGTTCTTC | CASSVLGGFGGRYNEQFF | TRBJ2-1 | TRBD2 | many | TRBV9
TGTGCCAGCAGCTCGCAGGGGTTCTCCTACGAGCAGTACTTC | CASSSQGFSYEQYF | TRBJ2-7 | . | few | TRBV5-6
TGTGCCAGCAGCGCAGAAGGATCTGGGCTTCATTACGAGCAGTACTTC | CASSAEGSGLHYEQYF | TRBJ2-7 | . | many | TRBV7-6
TGTGCCAGCAGTGTGAGGTCCTCCGCGGTAGATACGCAGTATTTT | CASSVRSSAVDTQYF | TRBJ2-3 | . | many | TRBV2
TGTGCCAGCAGCTTAGTGGCGGGGGACACTGAAGCTTTCTTT | CASSLVAGDTEAFF | TRBJ1-1 | . | . | TRBV7-9
TGCAGCGTTGCACCCCAACAAGAGACCCAGTACTTC | CSVAPQQETQYF | TRBJ2-5 | . | . | TRBV29-1
TGCAGTGCAACGGAGACTAGCCGTTTCTACGAGCAGTACTTC | CSATETSRFYEQYF | TRBJ2-7 | TRBD2 | . | TRBV20-1
TGTGCCAGCTCACCTGATGCAGCTAACACTGAAGCTTTCTTT | CASSPDAANTEAFF | TRBJ1-1 | . | many | TRBV18
TGCAGTGCCATCGAAGAGGGGACGGGTAATTCACCCCTCCACTTT | CSAIEEGTGNSPLHF | TRBJ1-6 | . | few | TRBV20-1
TGTGCCAGCAGCGCGACTACCCGCTCCTACAATGAGCAGTTCTTC | CASSATTRSYNEQFF | TRBJ2-1 | . | few | TRBV9
TGTGCCAGCAGCCAAGGGGTCCAAGAGACCCAGTACTTC | CASSQGVQETQYF | TRBJ2-5 | . | many | TRBV3-1
TGCAGTGCCCCGACAAGGACTAGTCCCTACGAGCAGTACTTC | CSAPTRTSPYEQYF | TRBJ2-7 | TRBD2 | few | TRBV20-1
TGTGCCACCAGCAGGGCACAGGGGATCACAGATACGCAGTATTTT | CATSRAQGITDTQYF | TRBJ2-3 | TRBD1 | . | TRBV15
TGTGCCAGCAGTGCGGGCAGCCAGGGGAACACCGGGGAGCTGTTTTTT | CASSAGSQGNTGELFF | TRBJ2-2 | . | . | TRBV2
TGTGCCAGCAGACTAGCGGGAGGGCCAGATACGCAGTATTTT | CASRLAGGPDTQYF | TRBJ2-3 | TRBD2 | . | TRBV12-3/TRBV12-4
TGCAGTGCTAGTGGCTTCGCCGGGACGAAAGAGACCCAGTACTTC | CSASGFAGTKETQYF | TRBJ2-5 | . | . | TRBV20-1
TGTGCCAGCAGTCGGACGCTCCTTAGGAATGAGCAGTTCTTC | CASSRTLLRNEQFF | TRBJ2-1 | . | few | TRBV12-3/TRBV12-4
TGCGCCAGCAGCCAAGAACCGTCCGGGGACACCATATATTTT | CASSQEPSGDTIYF | TRBJ1-3 | . | . | TRBV4-1
TGCGCCAGCAGCCAGGAGATAGACTACGAGCAGTACTTC | CASSQEIDYEQYF | TRBJ2-7 | . | many | TRBV4-3
TGTGCCAGCAGCCCAGGGGTCGGACAGGCCTATGGCTACACCTTC | CASSPGVGQAYGYTF | TRBJ1-2 | TRBD1 | . | TRBV4-2
TGTGCCAGCAGCCAAGATATCAGGGTCCTCTATGGCTACACCTTC | CASSQDIRVLYGYTF | TRBJ1-2 | . | . | TRBV3-1
TGTGCCATCAGTGAGTCGGGACAGCAGTATTTT | CAISESGQQYF | TRBJ2-3 | . | many | TRBV10-3
TGCAGCTCCTTACAGGGAGCTAACACTGAAGCTTTCTTT | CSSLQGANTEAFF | TRBJ1-1 | . | many | TRBV29-1
TGTGCCAGCAGTCAGGGCATCCGCCGGAACACCGGGGAGCTGTTTTTT | CASSQGIRRNTGELFF | TRBJ2-2 | . | . | TRBV28
TGTGCCAGCAGCCTGGGACATGTAGGCCTAGCGGGAGCCAATGAGCAGTTCTTC | CASSLGHVGLAGANEQFF | TRBJ2-1 | TRBD2 | . | TRBV7-2
TGTGCCAGTAGCCAGGGGTCCTACAATGAGCAGTTCTTC | CASSQGSYNEQFF | TRBJ2-1 | . | many | TRBV19
TGTGCCAGCCGTCGGAAGGGGGACTACACCTTC | CASRRKGDYTF | TRBJ1-2 | . | many | TRBV3-1
TGCGCCAGCAGCCGCGGACAGGCGAACTACGAGCAGTACTTC | CASSRGQANYEQYF | TRBJ2-7 | TRBD1 | many | TRBV5-1